The 16 T cell receptor beta chains in this list originate from one sample, sequenced in a study of T-cell memory formation after mild COVID-19. MiXCR, applied by TCRdb to the 5' RACE reads, yields one record per CDR3 protein. The sample shows roughly 400,000 distinct CDR3 sequences, approximately 19% of them seen only once. The sample was PBMCs or a T cell subset sorted from them (not recorded which). Receptor source: a man aged 18 to 29 who had mild COVID-19 (a few samples of this study predate the infection). Cell type and time point are not known.

The J gene is TRBJ1-1, the V gene TRBV5-1; no reliable D call. There are 14 residues in the CDR3. Germline lookup yields CDR1 SGHRS and CDR2 YFSETQ. The ends were cut back, 0 bases at V and 10 bases at J, with 16 bases in the middle. In DNA, the CDR3 is TGCGCCAGCAGCTTGGCCTTTCTAGGTGGCGGAGCTTTCTTT. As protein: CASSLAFLGGGAFF. The complete variable domain, with remaining parts taken from reference TRBV5-1 and TRBJ1-1, reads KAGVTQTPRYLIKTRGQQVTLSCSPISGHRSVSWYQQTPGQGLQFLFEYFSETQRNKGNFPGRFSGRQFSNSRSEMNVSTLELGDSALYLCASSLAFLGGGAFFGQGTRLTVV.

The chain couples TRBV6-5 to TRBJ2-7; 8 bases map to TRBD1. Germline V gives CDR1 MNHEY, CDR2 SVGAGI. Trimming cost V 5 bases and J 4 bases; bases outside gene matches: 7. This CDR3 spans 14 amino acids. The CDR3 bases are TGTGCCAGCAGTGCGGGACAGGAGTATTACGAGCAGTACTTC. Residues: CASSAGQEYYEQYF.

This clonotype appeared many times. This sequence joins TRBV7-3 and TRBJ2-7; D is ambiguous. Germline V gives CDR1 SGHTA, CDR2 FQGTGA. The V end was cut by 1 base, the J end by 3 bases, with 13 bases between. The CDR3 is 15 amino acids. Here the CDR3 DNA reads TGTGCCAGCAGCTTAAACCCAGCCCACTACTACGAGCAGTACTTC. It yields the protein CASSLNPAHYYEQYF.

The rearrangement joins TRBV30 to TRBJ2-7; D gene unclear. The CDR3 contains 11 residues. Germline V lookup: CDR1 GTSNPN, CDR2 SVGIG (reference sequence). V was shortened by 0 bases and J by 6 bases, with 6 bases between the two germline ends. The CDR3 DNA reads TGTGCCTGGAGTGTAAGGGTCGAGCAGTACTTC. Translating gives CAWSVRVEQYF. Full variable domain (remainder filled in from reference TRBV30 and TRBJ2-7): SQTIHQWPATLVQPVGSPLSLECTVEGTSNPNLYWYRQAAGRGLQLLFYSVGIGQISSEVPQNLSASRPQDRQFILSSKKLLLSDSGFYLCAWSVRVEQYFGPGTRLTVT.

This clonotype was picked up a small number of times. This rearrangement joins TRBV7-9 to TRBJ1-2, with TRBD1 matching over 9 bases. The V gene's germline CDR1 is SEHNR and CDR2 FQNEAQ (reference sequence). CDR3 length equals 14 residues. The trim removed 5 bases at V and 4 bases at J, leaving 5 bases unmatched. CDR3 DNA sequence: TGTGCCAGCAGCGTAGGACAGGGGATCTATGGCTACACCTTC. It is translated as CASSVGQGIYGYTF.

The chain carries TRBV4-1 and TRBJ2-7; D may be TRBD1 (5 bases). The CDR3 runs to 13 residues. With 1 base removed from V and 6 bases from J, the gap between germline ends came to 10 bases. Germline loops: CDR1 MGHRA, CDR2 YSYEKL. The CDR3 nucleotides are TGCGCCAGCAGCCAAGGACAGCTGGGCGAGCAGTACTTC. Its translation: CASSQGQLGEQYF.

This rearrangement joins TRBV29-1 to TRBJ2-2, with a tentative D call TRBD1 (6 bases). Trimming removed 0 bases from V and 0 bases from J, with 11 bases in between. The CDR3 has 16 amino acids. Looked up from germline, CDR1 is SQVTM and CDR2 is ANQGSEA. The CDR3 sequence is CSVEEGNRANTGELFF. CDR3 DNA sequence: TGCAGCGTTGAAGAAGGGAACAGGGCGAACACCGGGGAGCTGTTTTTT.

The J gene is TRBJ2-1, the V gene TRBV4-1, with D maybe TRBD2 (7 bases). V lost 1 base, J lost 3 bases, and 13 bases lay in between. Germline loops: CDR1 MGHRA, CDR2 YSYEKL. CDR3 length: 16 residues. CDR3 region: CASSQASGGNYNEQFF. The CDR3 nucleotides are TGCGCCAGCAGCCAAGCCTCGGGGGGCAACTACAATGAGCAGTTCTTC.

This clonotype has just a few counts. The chain joins TRBV7-6 to TRBJ1-1; the D gene is possibly TRBD1 (5 bases). The V gene lost 1 base and the J gene lost 3 bases, with 9 bases spanning the gap. Germline CDR1 is SGHVS and CDR2 is FNYEAQ. The CDR3 is 14 amino acids. The CDR3 coding sequence is TGTGCCAGCAGCTTAGAGGGGAAGTACACTGAAGCTTTCTTT. It codes for CASSLEGKYTEAFF.

The DNA for the CDR3 is TGCGCCAGCCTCGGGGCCGCAGATACGCAGTATTTT. This codes for CASLGAADTQYF. This chain links TRBV10-2 with TRBJ2-3; D possibly uses TRBD1 or TRBD2 (5 bases each). V was clipped by 8 bases and J by 4 bases, with 10 bases between them. Germline-derived CDR1 and CDR2 are WSHSY and SAAADI. The CDR3 extends over 12 amino acids.

The rearrangement uses TRBV20-1 and TRBJ2-1; D ambiguous. This CDR3 has 13 amino acids. Deletions cut 3 bases from V and 4 bases from J, with 10 bases between. Germline CDR1 is DFQATT and CDR2 is SNEGSKA (reference sequence). CDR3 nucleotide sequence: TGCAGTGCTAGTGGTGACTCGTACAATGAGCAGTTCTTC. Translating gives CSASGDSYNEQFF.

This clonotype was detected only a few times. J is TRBJ2-1 and V is TRBV29-1; TRBD1 matches at 12 bases. The germline gives CDR1 SQVTM, CDR2 ANQGSEA. The CDR3 covers 15 residues. The junction had 12 bases not matched to a gene; V was cut back by 6 bases and J by 9 bases. The CDR3, as DNA: TGCAGCGTCCCCGGCCCCGGGACAGGGGGCGTTGAGCAGTTCTTC. Protein product: CSVPGPGTGGVEQFF.

This clonotype was counted only a few times. The chain uses TRBV30 and TRBJ2-7, with D perhaps given as TRBD1 or TRBD2 (6 bases each). The CDR3 has 12 residues. The V end lost 7 bases, the J end lost 3 bases, and 13 bases lay between the germline ends. Germline loops: CDR1 GTSNPN, CDR2 SVGIG (reference sequence). The CDR3 protein is CALSRGDYEQYF. The DNA of the CDR3 is TGTGCCTTGTCTAGGGGGGACTACGAGCAGTACTTC. Based on the CDR3 plus reference TRBV30 and TRBJ2-7, the full variable domain is SQTIHQWPATLVQPVGSPLSLECTVEGTSNPNLYWYRQAAGRGLQLLFYSVGIGQISSEVPQNLSASRPQDRQFILSSKKLLLSDSGFYLCALSRGDYEQYFGPGTRLTVT.

This clonotype showed up just a few times. CDR3 coding DNA: TGCAGTGCTAGAGTACTAGCGGGGAGCTCCTACGAGCAGTACTTC. Protein product: CSARVLAGSSYEQYF. V is TRBV20-1 and J is TRBJ2-7, with 10 bases that match TRBD2. With V trimmed by 1 base and J by 0 bases, 3 bases remained unmatched. The germline V gene encodes CDR1 DFQATT and CDR2 SNEGSKA (reference sequence). This CDR3 has 15 amino acids.

This clonotype was counted ten times or more. This sequence joins TRBV7-2 and TRBJ1-5, with D perhaps matching TRBD1 (6 bases). Germline V gene lookup returns CDR1 SGHTA and CDR2 FQGNSA. The ends were cut back, 4 bases at V and 2 bases at J, with 6 bases in the middle. The CDR3 is 13 amino acids. The CDR3 coding sequence is TGTGCCAGCAGCTACAGGGGCAATCAGCCCCAGCATTTT. This gives the protein CASSYRGNQPQHF. Full variable domain (outside the CDR3, taken from reference TRBV7-2 and TRBJ1-5): GAGVSQSPSNKVTEKGKDVELRCDPISGHTALYWYRQSLGQGLEFLIYFQGNSAPDKSGLPSDRFSAERTGGSVSTLTIQRTQQEDSAVYLCASSYRGNQPQHFGDGTRLSIL.

This clonotype was recorded at least ten times. V and J are TRBV7-9 and TRBJ2-7, with 8 bases lining up with TRBD1. Germline V CDR1 and CDR2: SEHNR, FQNEAQ (reference sequence). Trimming removed 3 bases from V and 5 bases from J; junction bases left unmatched: 3. The CDR3 runs to 13 residues. Here the CDR3 DNA reads TGTGCCAGCAGCTTCGACAGGGGCCACGAGCAGTACGTC. Translated, it gives CASSFDRGHEQYV.